One and the same sample provided the 5 T cell receptor beta chains below, sequenced in a study of blood T cell repertoires in COVID-19. Profiling relied on immunoSEQ multiplex PCR, and the TCRdb table lists in-frame clones only, not all of them. The sample shows about 160,000 clones, 80% of them seen only once. Source material: PBMCs or T cells enriched from blood (not recorded which). These receptors all stem from a woman aged 60-75 years who had recovered from COVID-19.

In its sample, this clone was seen once. The chain combines TRBV4-1 with TRBJ1-1; D uncertain. V gave up 5 bases and J gave up 7 bases, with 11 bases separating them. This CDR3 region has 12 residues. Germline lookup yields CDR1 MGHRA and CDR2 YSYEKL. The CDR3 region is CASSTITGEAFF. DNA for the CDR3: TGCGCCAGCAGCACTATTACGGGTGAAGCTTTCTTT.

This rearrangement joins TRBV27 to TRBJ2-6, with D unclear. Germline CDR1 and CDR2: MNHEY and SMNVEV (reference sequence). The CDR3 consists of 15 residues. The V end lost 5 bases, the J end lost 0 bases, and 8 bases lay between the germline ends. CDR3 DNA: TGTGCCAGCAGTACCACGAGCTCTGGGGCCAACGTCCTGACTTTC. Translating it yields CASSTTSSGANVLTF.

The chain's CDR3 is CASSIREQVQNTEAFF. Here the CDR3 DNA reads TGTGCCAGTAGTATAAGGGAGCAGGTTCAGAACACTGAAGCTTTCTTT. This rearrangement joins TRBV19 to TRBJ1-1, with D hard to call. Per the germline V gene, CDR1 is LNHDA and CDR2 is SQIVND (reference sequence). The CDR3 length is 16 residues. Deletions cut 2 bases from V and 1 base from J, with 14 bases between.

The chain couples TRBV25-1 to TRBJ1-4, with no clear D. Trimming stripped 3 bases from V and 1 base from J, with 12 bases between. The length of the CDR3 is 16 residues. Germline V lookup: CDR1 MGHDK, CDR2 SYGVNS. CDR3 sequence: CASSEAGSQTNEKLFF. For the CDR3, the DNA is TGTGCCAGCAGTGAGGCGGGATCTCAAACTAATGAAAAACTGTTTTTT.

J is TRBJ1-2 and V is TRBV5-4; D perhaps matches TRBD1 (6 bases). Per the germline V gene, CDR1 is SGHNT and CDR2 is YYREEE (reference sequence). Trimming took 0 bases from V and 3 from J, leaving 12 bases between them. The CDR3 contains 15 residues. This CDR3 is CASSLDFSGDYGYTF. As DNA, the CDR3 is TGTGCCAGCAGCTTGGATTTCTCAGGGGACTATGGCTACACCTTC. The full variable domain, completed using reference TRBV5-4 and TRBJ1-2, is ETGVTQSPTHLIKTRGQQVTLRCSSQSGHNTVSWYQQALGQGPQFIFQYYREEENGRGNFPPRFSGLQFPNYSSELNVNALELDDSALYLCASSLDFSGDYGYTFGSGTRLTVV.